The rows below give T cell receptor beta chains drawn from one sample of a study of T cell changes during pregnancy in multiple sclerosis. Clones were sequenced by immunoSEQ multiplex PCR, and TCRdb holds only the in-frame ones, with some missing. The sample has roughly 93,000 clones, around 93% seen once. Material: peripheral blood, obtained before pregnancy. The receptors here all came from a female donor with multiple sclerosis, enrolled in a pregnancy study. CDR3s include the opening cysteine and the closing phenylalanine or tryptophan. D genes are given only for firm matches. Size is omitted from some rows. Given values are once, few, many or a class for expanded clones.

J gene: TRBJ1-2
clone size: NA
D gene: NA
V gene: TRBV2
CDR3 protein: CASQGGYGYTF
CDR3 DNA: TGTGCCAGCCAGGGAGGCTATGGCTACACCTTC

J gene: TRBJ2-2
clone size: NA
D gene: TRBD1
V gene: TRBV2
CDR3 protein: CASRGQGRNTGELFF
CDR3 DNA: TGTGCCAGCAGGGGACAGGGTAGGAACACCGGGGAGCTGTTTTTT

J gene: TRBJ2-5
clone size: once
D gene: NA
V gene: TRBV28
CDR3 protein: CASSRRQTQETQYF
CDR3 DNA: TGTGCCAGCAGTAGGAGACAGACACAAGAGACCCAGTACTTC

J gene: TRBJ2-7
clone size: NA
D gene: TRBD1
V gene: TRBV6-5
CDR3 protein: CASKKWDRHYEQYF
CDR3 DNA: TGTGCCAGTAAAAAATGGGACAGACACTACGAGCAGTACTTC

J gene: TRBJ2-2
clone size: NA
D gene: TRBD2
V gene: TRBV5-1
CDR3 protein: CASSLEAGVLGTGELFF
CDR3 DNA: TGCGCCAGCAGCTTGGAGGCGGGAGTTTTAGGAACCGGGGAGCTGTTTTTT

J gene: TRBJ2-1
clone size: once
D gene: NA
V gene: TRBV4-3
CDR3 protein: CASSQEWRSSYNEQFF
CDR3 DNA: TGCGCCAGCAGCCAAGAGTGGAGGAGCTCCTACAATGAGCAGTTCTTC

J gene: TRBJ2-3
clone size: NA
D gene: NA
V gene: TRBV9
CDR3 protein: CASSVGVTSDTQYF
CDR3 DNA: TGTGCCAGCAGCGTAGGTGTTACGAGCGATACGCAGTATTTT

J gene: TRBJ1-2
clone size: NA
D gene: TRBD1
V gene: TRBV6-5
CDR3 protein: CASRDRTYGYTF
CDR3 DNA: TGTGCCAGCAGGGACAGGACCTATGGCTACACCTTC

J gene: TRBJ1-1
clone size: NA
D gene: NA
V gene: TRBV28
CDR3 protein: CASSLWRAEAFF
CDR3 DNA: TGTGCCAGCAGTTTATGGCGCGCTGAAGCTTTCTTT

J gene: TRBJ2-5
clone size: NA
D gene: NA
V gene: TRBV7-9
CDR3 protein: CASSLAREQETQYF
CDR3 DNA: TGTGCCAGCAGCTTGGCCAGGGAACAAGAGACCCAGTACTTC

J gene: TRBJ1-5
clone size: NA
D gene: NA
V gene: TRBV6-6
CDR3 protein: CASRDFSNQPQHF
CDR3 DNA: TGTGCCAGCCGGGATTTTAGCAATCAGCCCCAGCATTTT

J gene: TRBJ1-2
clone size: NA
D gene: TRBD1
V gene: TRBV18
CDR3 protein: CASSPPIQGAYGYTF
CDR3 DNA: TGTGCCAGCTCACCACCCATCCAGGGGGCTTATGGCTACACCTTC

J gene: TRBJ1-6
clone size: NA
D gene: NA
V gene: TRBV5-1
CDR3 protein: CASSLEQGRNSPLHF
CDR3 DNA: TGCGCCAGCAGCTTAGAACAGGGAAGGAATTCACCCCTCCACTTT

J gene: TRBJ2-7
clone size: NA
D gene: NA
V gene: TRBV7-2
CDR3 protein: CASSPFYEQYF
CDR3 DNA: TGTGCCAGCAGCCCCTTCTACGAGCAGTACTTC

J gene: TRBJ2-7
clone size: NA
D gene: NA
V gene: TRBV9
CDR3 protein: CASSVGIGFSLGEQYF
CDR3 DNA: TGTGCCAGCAGCGTAGGAATCGGCTTTAGCCTTGGCGAGCAGTACTTC

J gene: TRBJ1-1
clone size: NA
D gene: NA
V gene: TRBV18
CDR3 protein: CASSPKMNSEAFF
CDR3 DNA: TGTGCCAGCTCACCTAAAATGAACTCTGAAGCTTTCTTT

J gene: TRBJ1-5
clone size: NA
D gene: NA
V gene: TRBV19
CDR3 protein: CASKRSPYSNQPQHF
CDR3 DNA: TGTGCCAGTAAGAGGAGTCCTTATAGCAATCAGCCCCAGCATTTT

J gene: TRBJ1-2
clone size: NA
D gene: NA
V gene: TRBV21-1
CDR3 protein: CASSEYRGQGGYTF
CDR3 DNA: TGTGCCAGCAGCGAATACAGGGGGCAGGGTGGCTACACCTTC

J gene: TRBJ2-7
clone size: once
D gene: TRBD2
V gene: TRBV6-6
CDR3 protein: CASRIGLAGVYEQYF
CDR3 DNA: TGTGCCAGCAGAATAGGACTAGCGGGGGTCTACGAGCAGTACTTC

J gene: TRBJ1-2
clone size: NA
D gene: NA
V gene: TRBV18
CDR3 protein: CASSPKNYGYTF
CDR3 DNA: TGTGCCAGCTCACCTAAAAACTATGGCTACACCTTC

J gene: TRBJ1-3
clone size: NA
D gene: NA
V gene: TRBV5-5
CDR3 protein: CASSLAGGGENTIYF
CDR3 DNA: TGTGCCAGCAGCTTGGCGGGAGGGGGTGAAAACACCATATATTTT

J gene: TRBJ1-1
clone size: NA
D gene: NA
V gene: TRBV28
CDR3 protein: CASSRDFGQSEAFF
CDR3 DNA: TGTGCCAGCAGCCGAGATTTCGGACAGAGTGAAGCTTTCTTT

J gene: TRBJ1-5
clone size: NA
D gene: NA
V gene: TRBV11-1
CDR3 protein: CASSFRSNQPQHF
CDR3 DNA: TGTGCCAGCAGCTTTAGGAGTAATCAGCCCCAGCATTTT

J gene: TRBJ2-2
clone size: NA
D gene: TRBD2
V gene: TRBV7-3
CDR3 protein: CASSPDGLAANTGELFF
CDR3 DNA: TGTGCCAGCAGCCCGGACGGACTAGCGGCGAACACCGGGGAGCTGTTTTTT

J gene: TRBJ2-1
clone size: NA
D gene: NA
V gene: TRBV11-2
CDR3 protein: CASTPLYSYNEQFF
CDR3 DNA: TGTGCCAGCACCCCCCTTTATTCCTACAATGAGCAGTTCTTC

J gene: TRBJ2-3
clone size: NA
D gene: TRBD2
V gene: TRBV6-5
CDR3 protein: CASSYSGRAGDTQYF
CDR3 DNA: TGTGCCAGCAGTTATAGCGGGAGGGCAGGGGATACGCAGTATTTT

J gene: TRBJ1-6
clone size: few
D gene: TRBD1
V gene: TRBV6-5
CDR3 protein: CASSLGTGFSPLHF
CDR3 DNA: TGTGCCAGCAGTCTCGGGACAGGTTTCTCACCCCTCCACTTT

J gene: TRBJ2-5
clone size: NA
D gene: NA
V gene: TRBV9
CDR3 protein: CASSVRGSSQETQYF
CDR3 DNA: TGTGCCAGCAGCGTGAGGGGGTCCTCACAAGAGACCCAGTACTTC

J gene: TRBJ2-7
clone size: NA
D gene: TRBD1
V gene: TRBV7-2
CDR3 protein: CASSLPDRGRTYEQYF
CDR3 DNA: TGTGCCAGCAGCTTACCCGACAGGGGGAGAACCTACGAGCAGTACTTC

J gene: TRBJ1-1
clone size: NA
D gene: NA
V gene: TRBV18
CDR3 protein: CASSPPRAMNTEAFF
CDR3 DNA: TGTGCCAGCTCACCACCGAGGGCGATGAACACTGAAGCTTTCTTT

J gene: TRBJ2-2
clone size: NA
D gene: TRBD1
V gene: TRBV4-2
CDR3 protein: CASSLGQGADTGELFF
CDR3 DNA: TGTGCCAGCAGCCTAGGACAGGGGGCCGACACCGGGGAGCTGTTTTTT

J gene: TRBJ2-1
clone size: NA
D gene: TRBD1
V gene: TRBV4-1
CDR3 protein: CASSQDLFDRGYNEQFF
CDR3 DNA: TGCGCCAGCAGCCAAGATTTGTTTGACAGGGGCTACAATGAGCAGTTCTTC

J gene: TRBJ2-7
clone size: NA
D gene: NA
V gene: TRBV29-1
CDR3 protein: CSVEVQGYRFPYEQYF
CDR3 DNA: TGCAGCGTTGAGGTACAGGGTTACCGGTTCCCCTACGAGCAGTACTTC

J gene: TRBJ2-3
clone size: NA
D gene: NA
V gene: TRBV7-2
CDR3 protein: CASSLDPGRGTDTQYF
CDR3 DNA: TGTGCCAGCAGCTTAGATCCAGGCCGAGGCACAGATACGCAGTATTTT

J gene: TRBJ1-4
clone size: NA
D gene: TRBD1
V gene: TRBV4-3
CDR3 protein: CASSQGRGRNGRTEKLFF
CDR3 DNA: TGCGCCAGCAGCCAAGGCAGGGGGCGGAATGGTCGTACTGAAAAACTGTTTTTT

J gene: TRBJ2-5
clone size: NA
D gene: TRBD2
V gene: TRBV5-1
CDR3 protein: CASSLAGGGYQETQYF
CDR3 DNA: TGCGCCAGCAGCTTGGCTGGGGGGGGATACCAAGAGACCCAGTACTTC

J gene: TRBJ2-7
clone size: NA
D gene: NA
V gene: TRBV4-1
CDR3 protein: CASSQDLGISYEQYF
CDR3 DNA: TGCGCCAGCAGCCAAGATCTAGGAATCTCCTACGAGCAGTACTTC

J gene: TRBJ1-2
clone size: NA
D gene: TRBD1
V gene: TRBV27
CDR3 protein: CASSFRGQPNLYGYTF
CDR3 DNA: TGTGCCAGCAGTTTCCGGGGACAGCCCAACCTCTATGGCTACACCTTC

J gene: TRBJ2-2
clone size: NA
D gene: TRBD1
V gene: TRBV10-3
CDR3 protein: CAISDHRGQRTGELFF
CDR3 DNA: TGTGCCATCAGTGACCACAGGGGGCAGAGGACCGGGGAGCTGTTTTTT

J gene: TRBJ1-4
clone size: NA
D gene: TRBD1
V gene: TRBV7-2
CDR3 protein: CASSPVGTGEDEKLFF
CDR3 DNA: TGTGCCAGCAGCCCCGTAGGAACAGGGGAAGATGAAAAACTGTTTTTT

J gene: TRBJ2-1
clone size: once
D gene: TRBD1
V gene: TRBV14
CDR3 protein: CASSQQPGQGYNEQFF
CDR3 DNA: TGTGCCAGCAGCCAGCAACCGGGACAGGGCTACAATGAGCAGTTCTTC

J gene: TRBJ2-7
clone size: NA
D gene: NA
V gene: TRBV27
CDR3 protein: CASSIQVSEQYF
CDR3 DNA: TGTGCCAGCAGTATACAGGTATCCGAGCAGTACTTC

J gene: TRBJ2-7
clone size: NA
D gene: TRBD2
V gene: TRBV13
CDR3 protein: CASSLGSGTSSYEQYF
CDR3 DNA: TGTGCCAGCAGCTTAGGATCCGGGACTAGCTCCTACGAGCAGTACTTC